Detailed here is one T cell receptor (beta chain). The sample comes from a study of blood T cell repertoires in COVID-19. The germline CDR1 and CDR2 sequences are MNHEY and SVGEGT. The CDR3 loop spans 19 amino acids. Unmatched junction bases numbered 17, after V lost 1 base and J lost 9 bases. The protocol was immunoSEQ multiplex PCR, while the TCRdb copy is restricted to in-frame clones and leaves out a portion. The sample includes 200,000 to 250,000 clones, around 85% of them seen just once. The source material was PBMCs or T cells enriched from blood (not recorded which). V and J are TRBV6-2 or TRBV6-3 and TRBJ2-1; 11 nucleotides align to TRBD2. This clonotype was sampled from a woman in her forties or fifties in a cohort exposed to, infected with or recovered from COVID-19 (not recorded which). The CDR3 DNA sequence: TGTGCCAGCAGTTACTACCCCCACACTTTAGCGGGGGGGCCCGGTGAGCAGTTCTTC. It encodes CASSYYPHTLAGGPGEQFF.